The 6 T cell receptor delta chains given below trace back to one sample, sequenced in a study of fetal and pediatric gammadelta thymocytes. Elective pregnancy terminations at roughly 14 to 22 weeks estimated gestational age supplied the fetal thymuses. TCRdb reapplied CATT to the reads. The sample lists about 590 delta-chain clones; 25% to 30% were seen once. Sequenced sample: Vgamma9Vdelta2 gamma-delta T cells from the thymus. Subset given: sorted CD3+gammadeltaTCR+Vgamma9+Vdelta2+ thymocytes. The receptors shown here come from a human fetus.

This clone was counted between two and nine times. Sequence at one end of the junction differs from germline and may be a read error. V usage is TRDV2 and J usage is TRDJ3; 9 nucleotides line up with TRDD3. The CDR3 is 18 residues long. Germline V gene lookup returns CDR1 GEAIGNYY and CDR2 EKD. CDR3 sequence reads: CAFDKYWGSSWYTRQMFF. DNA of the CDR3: TGTGCCTTTGACAAATACTGGGGGAGCTCCTGGTACACCCGACAGATGTTTTTC.

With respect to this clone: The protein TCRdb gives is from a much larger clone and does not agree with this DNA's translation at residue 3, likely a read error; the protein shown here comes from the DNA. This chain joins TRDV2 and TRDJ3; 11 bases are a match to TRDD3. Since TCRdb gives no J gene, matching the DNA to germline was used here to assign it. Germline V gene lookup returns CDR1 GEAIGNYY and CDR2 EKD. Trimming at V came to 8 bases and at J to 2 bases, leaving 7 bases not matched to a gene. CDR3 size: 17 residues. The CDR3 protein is CAYEVLGDTWDTRQMFF. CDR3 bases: TGTGCCTATGAAGTACTGGGGGATACCTGGGACACCCGACAGATGTTTTTC.

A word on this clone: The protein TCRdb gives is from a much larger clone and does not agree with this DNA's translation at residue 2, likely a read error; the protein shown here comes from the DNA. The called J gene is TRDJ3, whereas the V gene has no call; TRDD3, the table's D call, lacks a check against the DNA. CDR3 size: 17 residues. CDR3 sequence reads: CSCDTGGYAVDTRQMFF. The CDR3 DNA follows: TGTTCCTGTGACACTGGGGGATACGCGGTGGACACCCGACAGATGTTTTTC.

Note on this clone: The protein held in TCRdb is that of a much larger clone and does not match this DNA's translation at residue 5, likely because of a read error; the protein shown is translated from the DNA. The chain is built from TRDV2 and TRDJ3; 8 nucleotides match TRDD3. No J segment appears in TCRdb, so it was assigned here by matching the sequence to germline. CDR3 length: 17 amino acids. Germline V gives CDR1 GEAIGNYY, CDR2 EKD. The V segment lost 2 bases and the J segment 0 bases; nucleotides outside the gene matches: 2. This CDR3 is CACDITGGSWDTRQMFF. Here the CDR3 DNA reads TGTGCCTGTGACATTACTGGGGGCTCCTGGGACACCCGACAGATGTTTTTC.

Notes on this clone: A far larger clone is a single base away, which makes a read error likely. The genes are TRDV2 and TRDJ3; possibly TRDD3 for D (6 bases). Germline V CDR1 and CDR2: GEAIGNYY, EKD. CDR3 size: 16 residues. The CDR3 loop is CACNTGYSWDTRQMFF. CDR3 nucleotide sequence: TGTGCCTGTAACACGGGATACTCCTGGGACACCCGACAGATGTTTTTC.

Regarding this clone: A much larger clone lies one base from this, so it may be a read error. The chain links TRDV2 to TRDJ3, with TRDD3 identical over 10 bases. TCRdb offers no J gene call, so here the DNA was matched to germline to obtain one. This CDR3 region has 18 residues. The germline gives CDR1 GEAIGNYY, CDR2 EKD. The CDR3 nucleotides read TGTGCCTGTGACACTGGGGGATACAGCTCCTGGGACACCCGAAAGATGTTTTTC. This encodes CACDTGGYSSWDTRKMFF.